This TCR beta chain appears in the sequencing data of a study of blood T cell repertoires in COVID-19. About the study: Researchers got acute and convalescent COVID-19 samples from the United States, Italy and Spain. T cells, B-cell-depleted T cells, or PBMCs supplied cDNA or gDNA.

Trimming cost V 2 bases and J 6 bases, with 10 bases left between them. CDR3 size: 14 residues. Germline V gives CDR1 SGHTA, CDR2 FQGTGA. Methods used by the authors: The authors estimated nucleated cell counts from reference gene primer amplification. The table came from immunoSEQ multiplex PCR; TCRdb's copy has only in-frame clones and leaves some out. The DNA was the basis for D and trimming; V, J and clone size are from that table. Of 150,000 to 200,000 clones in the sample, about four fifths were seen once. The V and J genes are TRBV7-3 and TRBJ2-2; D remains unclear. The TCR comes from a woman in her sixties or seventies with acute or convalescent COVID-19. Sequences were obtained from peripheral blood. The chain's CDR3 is CASSLGSRSGELFF. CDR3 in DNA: TGTGCCAGCAGCTTAGGCAGTCGTTCCGGGGAGCTGTTTTTT.